The 12 T cell receptor beta chains listed next were all sequenced from one sample in a study of blood T cell repertoires in COVID-19. Using immunoSEQ multiplex PCR, the repertoire was profiled, and TCRdb retains in-frame clones only, with some absent. The data contain some 300,000 clones, more than 75% of them singletons. The sequencing input was PBMCs or T cells enriched from blood (not recorded which). These receptors all come from a young man who had recovered from COVID-19.

The chain has TRBV19 and TRBJ1-2, with 7 bases matching TRBD1. Germline lookup yields CDR1 LNHDA and CDR2 SQIVND (reference sequence). The V gene end was trimmed by 7 bases and the J gene end by 4 bases; junction bases not matched to a gene: 12. The CDR3 sequence is 15 residues long. For the CDR3, the DNA is TGTGCCAGTACCGCATCAGGGGGTCCTCCCTATGGCTACACCTTC. It codes for CASTASGGPPYGYTF.

The rearrangement links TRBV6-7 to TRBJ1-6; no definite D call. TRBV6-7 is an ORF for which the function is uncertain. This CDR3 has 14 residues. The germline V and J ends were trimmed by 8 bases and 8 bases, with 16 bases remaining between them. The CDR3 coding sequence is TGTGCCAGCTGTTCTGAGCCTATCGATTCACCCCTCCACTTT. Residues: CASCSEPIDSPLHF.

This clone was seen a single time. The CDR3 protein is CASSLLAGANVLTF. In DNA, the CDR3 is TGTGCCAGTAGCCTCTTAGCTGGGGCCAACGTCCTGACTTTC. V is TRBV19 and J is TRBJ2-6; D unclear. CDR1 and CDR2 from the germline V gene are LNHDA and SQIVND (reference sequence). V gave up 6 bases and J gave up 2 bases, with 8 bases separating them. This CDR3 is 14 amino acids long.

The V and J genes are TRBV11-3 and TRBJ2-1, with D possibly TRBD1 on 6 matching bases. The CDR3 runs 15 residues. Germline V CDR1 and CDR2: SGHNT, YENEEA. The V and J ends lost 8 bases and 8 bases respectively, with 22 bases between them. CDR3 DNA sequence: TGTGCCAGCGGGTTAGGCAGGGGAGTTTTCGATGAGCAGTTCTTC. Protein: CASGLGRGVFDEQFF.

The gene calls are TRBV2 and TRBJ2-2; weak D call: TRBD2 (6 bases). CDR3 length: 15 amino acids. The germline V and J ends were trimmed by 2 bases and 3 bases, with 10 bases remaining between them. The V gene's germline CDR1 is SNHLY and CDR2 FYNNEI. The CDR3 nucleotides read TGTGCCAGCAGTGAACTAGCGCCATACACCGGGGAGCTGTTTTTT. Its protein product is CASSELAPYTGELFF. The full variable domain, rest sourced from reference TRBV2 and TRBJ2-2, is EPEVTQTPSHQVTQMGQEVILRCVPISNHLYFYWYRQILGQKVEFLVSFYNNEISEKSEIFDDQFSVERPDGSNFTLKIRSTKLEDSAMYFCASSELAPYTGELFFGEGSRLTVL.

The chain links TRBV9 to TRBJ2-7, with D unclear. The V and J ends lost 2 bases and 5 bases respectively, with 17 bases between them. The CDR3 sequence is 15 residues long. Germline values: CDR1 SGDLS, CDR2 YYNGEE. In nucleotides, the CDR3 is TGTGCCAGCAGCGTTATCGGAGACCCGACCAACGAGCAGTACTTC. It encodes CASSVIGDPTNEQYF.

This chain uses TRBV18 with TRBJ1-5; 8 bases are shared with TRBD1. The V gene end was trimmed by 5 bases and the J gene end by 3 bases; junction bases not matched to a gene: 3. The CDR3 has 14 amino acids. Germline CDR1 reads KGHSH; CDR2 reads LQKENI. CDR3 in amino acids: CASSAQGANQPQHF. DNA of the CDR3: TGTGCCAGCTCAGCGCAGGGGGCCAATCAGCCCCAGCATTTT.

This clone was seen repeatedly, ten times or more. The CDR3 region has the DNA TGCGCCAGCAGTACCGACCAGGGTGTATGGTACTTC. Translation: CASSTDQGVWYF. The genes are TRBV5-1 and TRBJ2-7; a weak D match, TRBD1 (5 bases). The CDR3 spans 12 residues. V was pared by 5 bases and J by 12 bases, with 18 bases between. Germline loops: CDR1 SGHRS, CDR2 YFSETQ.

The rearrangement links TRBV3-1 (or the pseudogene TRBV3-2) to TRBJ2-1; 8 bases match TRBD2. The CDR3 extends over 15 amino acids. Germline V lookup: CDR1 LGHDT, CDR2 YNNKEL (reference sequence). J gave up 3 bases and V 4 bases, and 5 bases lay outside the gene matches. The CDR3 region is CASSRLAGRYNEQFF. Here the CDR3 DNA reads TGTGCCAGCAGCCGTCTAGCGGGTCGCTACAATGAGCAGTTCTTC.

This clone was picked up one time. This rearrangement joins TRBV2 to TRBJ2-5, with a possible D match to TRBD1 (6 bases). This CDR3 region has 13 residues. The V end lost 6 bases, the J end lost 0 bases, and 8 bases lay between the germline ends. Germline CDR1 and CDR2: SNHLY and FYNNEI. In DNA, the CDR3 is TGTGCCAGCAGCCGGGACAACCAAGAGACCCAGTACTTC. Translating gives CASSRDNQETQYF.

The rearrangement uses TRBV10-3 and TRBJ1-6; 8 nucleotides match TRBD1. V lost 3 bases to trimming and J lost 7 bases; unmatched junction nucleotides: 8. CDR1 and CDR2 from the germline V gene are ENHRY and SYGVKD. This CDR3 is built from 16 residues. The CDR3, as DNA: TGTGCCATCAGTGATGGTTGGGACAGGTCGAATTCACCCCTCCACTTT. This encodes CAISDGWDRSNSPLHF.

The V call is TRBV6-4, the J call TRBJ2-3, with a possible D match to TRBD1 (7 bases). Germline V gives CDR1 MRHNA, CDR2 SNTAGT. Trimming pared 3 bases from V and 1 base from J, leaving 11 bases between. The CDR3 runs to 15 residues. DNA for the CDR3: TGTGCCAGCAGTGATCAGGGGGGAGGCACAGATACGCAGTATTTT. Its protein product is CASSDQGGGTDTQYF.